The source of this T cell receptor beta chain is a study of blood T cell repertoires in COVID-19. Across the study: Sites in the United States, Italy and Spain provided acute and convalescent COVID-19 samples. From T cells, B-cell-depleted T cells, or PBMCs came the material, which was cDNA or gDNA.

The data were produced by immunoSEQ multiplex PCR, yet TCRdb's version contains in-frame clones alone and is incomplete. Among tens of thousands of clones listed, roughly 80% were seen once. This TCR was recovered from a man aged 65 to 79 with acute or convalescent COVID-19. Material for sequencing was peripheral blood.

CDR3 nucleotides: TGTGCCAGCAGCTGGAGGACTAGCGGGGGACCCTCCTACAATGAGCAGTTCTTC. Its translation: CASSWRTSGGPSYNEQFF. The chain joins TRBV5-5 to TRBJ2-1; 13 positions agree with TRBD2. The germline V gene has CDR1 SGHKS and CDR2 YYEKEE (reference sequence). The CDR3 covers 18 residues. V lost 3 bases, J lost 0 bases, and 6 bases stayed unmatched.